These 4 T cell receptor beta chains were all obtained from the same sample, sequenced in a study of OX40 agonist ivuxolimab in advanced cancers. Assay: immunoSEQ multiplex PCR; the TCRdb copy retains only in-frame clones and omits some. The sample has roughly 11,000 clones; around 80% are singletons. Sample: CD4+ or CD8+ T cells sorted from blood, taken in a trial of the OX40 agonist ivuxolimab. Receptor source: an adult with an advanced solid tumor such as melanoma, head and neck, liver or kidney cancer.

The chain has TRBV12-5 and TRBJ1-5, with 8 bases that match TRBD1. V lost 5 bases to trimming and J lost 2 bases; unmatched junction nucleotides: 2. The CDR3 length is 14 residues. Germline values: CDR1 LGHNT, CDR2 FRNRAP. CDR3 DNA sequence: TGTGCTAGTGGTCAGGACAGGGGCAATCAGCCCCAGCATTTT. Translated, it gives CASGQDRGNQPQHF.

The J gene is TRBJ1-3, the V gene TRBV2; no definite D call. Trimming left V 6 bases short and J 0 bases short, with 9 bases between. CDR1 is SNHLY and CDR2 is FYNNEI in the germline V gene. The CDR3 is 14 residues long. The CDR3: CASSFLNSGNTIYF. The CDR3 nucleotides read TGTGCCAGCAGCTTTCTGAACTCTGGAAACACCATATATTTT. The whole variable domain, filled in from reference TRBV2 and TRBJ1-3, reads EPEVTQTPSHQVTQMGQEVILRCVPISNHLYFYWYRQILGQKVEFLVSFYNNEISEKSEIFDDQFSVERPDGSNFTLKIRSTKLEDSAMYFCASSFLNSGNTIYFGEGSWLTVV.

This chain connects TRBV19 to TRBJ2-7; 10 positions agree with TRBD1. Germline V gene lookup returns CDR1 LNHDA and CDR2 SQIVND (reference sequence). The CDR3 runs to 15 residues. The J segment lost 2 bases and the V segment lost 3 bases, leaving 4 bases of the junction unmatched. CDR3 residues: CASSMRDRGTYEQYF. CDR3 nucleotide sequence: TGTGCCAGTAGTATGCGGGACAGGGGAACCTACGAGCAGTACTTC.

In its sample, this clone was seen once. The chain is built from TRBV27 and TRBJ2-5; D is undetermined. With 2 bases removed from V and 1 base from J, the gap between germline ends came to 5 bases. The CDR3 totals 13 residues. Germline-derived CDR1 and CDR2 are MNHEY and SMNVEV (reference sequence). The CDR3 sequence: CASSLRVQETQYF. The CDR3 DNA sequence: TGTGCCAGCAGTTTAAGGGTCCAAGAGACCCAGTACTTC.